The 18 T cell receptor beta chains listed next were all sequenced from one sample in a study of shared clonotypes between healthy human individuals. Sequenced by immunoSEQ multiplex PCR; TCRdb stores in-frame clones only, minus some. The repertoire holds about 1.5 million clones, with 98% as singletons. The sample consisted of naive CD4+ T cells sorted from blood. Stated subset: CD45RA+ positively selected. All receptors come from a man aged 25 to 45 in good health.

CDR3 amino acids: CSVGGQAIQETQYF. CDR3 nucleotides: TGCAGCGTCGGAGGACAGGCAATTCAAGAGACCCAGTACTTC. The chain employs TRBV29-1 and TRBJ2-5; TRBD1 matches 7 bases. CDR3 size: 14 residues. Per germline, CDR1 SQVTM and CDR2 ANQGSEA. V dropped 6 bases and J dropped 2; count of bases not matched to a gene: 9. The entire variable domain, with the rest obtained from reference TRBV29-1 and TRBJ2-5, is as follows: SAVISQKPSRDICQRGTSLTIQCQVDSQVTMMFWYRQQPGQSLTLIATANQGSEATYESGFVIDKFPISRPNLTFSTLTVSNMSPEDSSIYLCSVGGQAIQETQYFGPGTRLLVL.

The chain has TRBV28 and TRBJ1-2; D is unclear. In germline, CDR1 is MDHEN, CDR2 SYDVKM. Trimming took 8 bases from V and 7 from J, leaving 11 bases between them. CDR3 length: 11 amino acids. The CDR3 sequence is CASGFSAGYTF. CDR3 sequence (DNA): TGTGCCAGCGGGTTTTCGGCTGGCTACACCTTC.

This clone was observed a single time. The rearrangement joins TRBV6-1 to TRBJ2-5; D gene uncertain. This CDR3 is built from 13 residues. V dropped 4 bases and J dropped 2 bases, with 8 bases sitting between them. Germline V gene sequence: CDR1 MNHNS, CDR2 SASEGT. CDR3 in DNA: TGTGCCAGCAGTGTGTCGGTTCAAGAGACCCAGTACTTC. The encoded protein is CASSVSVQETQYF.

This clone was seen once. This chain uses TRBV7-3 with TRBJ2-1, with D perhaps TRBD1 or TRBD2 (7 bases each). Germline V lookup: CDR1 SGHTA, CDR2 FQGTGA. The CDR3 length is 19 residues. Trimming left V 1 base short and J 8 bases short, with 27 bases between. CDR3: CASSLNPVRGRGGEDEQFF. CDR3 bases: TGTGCCAGCAGCTTAAACCCAGTTCGCGGGAGAGGGGGCGAGGATGAGCAGTTCTTC. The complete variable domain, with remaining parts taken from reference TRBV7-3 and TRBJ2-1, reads GAGVSQTPSNKVTEKGKYVELRCDPISGHTALYWYRQSLGQGPEFLIYFQGTGAADDSGLPNDRFFAVRPEGSVSTLKIQRTERGDSAVYLCASSLNPVRGRGGEDEQFFGPGTRLTVL.

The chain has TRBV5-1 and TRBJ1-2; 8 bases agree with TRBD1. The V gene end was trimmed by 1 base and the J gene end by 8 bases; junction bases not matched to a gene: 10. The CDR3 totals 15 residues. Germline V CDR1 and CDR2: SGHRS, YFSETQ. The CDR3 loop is CASSLNRGQESGYTF. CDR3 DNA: TGCGCCAGCAGCTTGAACCGGGGACAGGAGAGCGGCTACACCTTC.

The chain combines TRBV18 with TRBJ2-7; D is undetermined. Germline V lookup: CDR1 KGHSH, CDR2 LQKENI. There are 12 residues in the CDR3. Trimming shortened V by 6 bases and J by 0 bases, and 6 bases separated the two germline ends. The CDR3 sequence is CASSSYSYEQYF. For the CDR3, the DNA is TGTGCCAGCTCCTCTTACTCCTACGAGCAGTACTTC.

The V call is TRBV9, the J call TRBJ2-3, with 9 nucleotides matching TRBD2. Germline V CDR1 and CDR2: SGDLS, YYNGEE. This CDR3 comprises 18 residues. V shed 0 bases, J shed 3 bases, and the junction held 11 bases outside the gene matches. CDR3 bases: TGTGCCAGCAGCGTAGATCGGCGGGAGGGCCGAGGGACAGATACGCAGTATTTT. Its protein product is CASSVDRREGRGTDTQYF. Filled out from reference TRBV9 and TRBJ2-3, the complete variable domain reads DSGVTQTPKHLITATGQRVTLRCSPRSGDLSVYWYQQSLDQGLQFLIQYYNGEERAKGNILERFSAQQFPDLHSELNLSSLELGDSALYFCASSVDRREGRGTDTQYFGPGTRLTVL.

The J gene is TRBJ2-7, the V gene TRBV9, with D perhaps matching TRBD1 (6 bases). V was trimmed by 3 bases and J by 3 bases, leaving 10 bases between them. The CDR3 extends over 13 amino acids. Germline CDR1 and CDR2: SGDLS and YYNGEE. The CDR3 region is CASSAGQFYEQYF. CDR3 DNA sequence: TGTGCCAGCAGCGCCGGACAGTTCTACGAGCAGTACTTC.

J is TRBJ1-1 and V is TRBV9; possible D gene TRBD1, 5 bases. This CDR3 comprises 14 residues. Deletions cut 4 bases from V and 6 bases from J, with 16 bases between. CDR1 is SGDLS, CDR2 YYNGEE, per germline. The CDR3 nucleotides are TGTGCCAGCAGCCCCCGCATACAGGTCTCTGAAGCTTTCTTT. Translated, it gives CASSPRIQVSEAFF.

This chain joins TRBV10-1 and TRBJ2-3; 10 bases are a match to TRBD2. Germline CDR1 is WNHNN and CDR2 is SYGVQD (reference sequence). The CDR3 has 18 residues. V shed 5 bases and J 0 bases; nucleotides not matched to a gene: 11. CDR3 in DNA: TGCGCCAGCAGTCGATCTAGGACTAGCGGATCTAGCACAGATACGCAGTATTTT. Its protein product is CASSRSRTSGSSTDTQYF.

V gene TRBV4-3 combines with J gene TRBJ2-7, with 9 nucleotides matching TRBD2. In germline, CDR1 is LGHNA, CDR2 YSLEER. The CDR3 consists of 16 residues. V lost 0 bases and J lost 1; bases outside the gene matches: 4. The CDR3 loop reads CASSQDLTSGSYEQYF. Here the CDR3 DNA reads TGCGCCAGCAGCCAAGATCTGACTAGCGGATCCTACGAGCAGTACTTC.

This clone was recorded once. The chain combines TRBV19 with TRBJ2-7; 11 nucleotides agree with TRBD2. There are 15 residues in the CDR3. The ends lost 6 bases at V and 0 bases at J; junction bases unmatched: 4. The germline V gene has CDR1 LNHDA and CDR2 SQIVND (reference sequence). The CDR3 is CASSASGRTSYEQYF. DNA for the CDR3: TGTGCCAGTAGCGCTAGCGGGAGGACCTCCTACGAGCAGTACTTC.

CDR3 sequence reads: CASSLHTGQGKPYEQYF. For the CDR3, the DNA is TGTGCCAGCAGCCTCCATACGGGACAGGGGAAACCCTACGAGCAGTACTTC. This chain uses TRBV11-1 with TRBJ2-7, with TRBD1 identical over 10 bases. Looked up from germline, CDR1 is SGHAT and CDR2 is FQDESV (reference sequence). The CDR3 contains 17 residues. The trim removed 5 bases at V and 2 bases at J, leaving 12 bases unmatched.

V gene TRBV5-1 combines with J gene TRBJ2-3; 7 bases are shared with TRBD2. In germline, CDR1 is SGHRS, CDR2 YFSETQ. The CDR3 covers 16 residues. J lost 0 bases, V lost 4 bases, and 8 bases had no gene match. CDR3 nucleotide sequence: TGCGCCAGCAGCACGGGAGGAGGGCCTAGCACAGATACGCAGTATTTT. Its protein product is CASSTGGGPSTDTQYF.

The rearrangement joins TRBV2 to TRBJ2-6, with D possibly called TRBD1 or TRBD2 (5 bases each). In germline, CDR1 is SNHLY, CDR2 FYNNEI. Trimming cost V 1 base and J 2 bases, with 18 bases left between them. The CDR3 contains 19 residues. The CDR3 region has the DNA TGTGCCAGCAGTGAAGAGGTTTCAGGGAGCCCTCCTGGGGCCAACGTCCTGACTTTC. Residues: CASSEEVSGSPPGANVLTF.

As DNA, the CDR3 is TGTGCCAGCAGCCAGACAGGTTATCAGCCCCAGCATTTT. Residues: CASSQTGYQPQHF. This chain links TRBV6-5 with TRBJ1-5; possibly TRBD1 for D (6 bases). CDR3 length: 13 amino acids. Germline CDR1 MNHEY, CDR2 SVGAGI. V was cut by 6 bases and J by 5 bases, with 11 bases left in between.

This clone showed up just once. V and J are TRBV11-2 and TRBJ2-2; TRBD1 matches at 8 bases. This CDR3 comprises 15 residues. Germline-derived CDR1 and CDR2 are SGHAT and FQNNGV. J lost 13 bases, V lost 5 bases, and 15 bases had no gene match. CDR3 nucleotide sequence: TGTGCCAGCAGCACGACGGGACAGGTGGAGGATGGGCTGTTTTTT. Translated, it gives CASSTTGQVEDGLFF. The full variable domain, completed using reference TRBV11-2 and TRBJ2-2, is EAGVAQSPRYKIIEKRQSVAFWCNPISGHATLYWYQQILGQGPKLLIQFQNNGVVDDSQLPKDRFSAERLKGVDSTLKIQPAKLEDSAVYLCASSTTGQVEDGLFFGEGSRLTVL.

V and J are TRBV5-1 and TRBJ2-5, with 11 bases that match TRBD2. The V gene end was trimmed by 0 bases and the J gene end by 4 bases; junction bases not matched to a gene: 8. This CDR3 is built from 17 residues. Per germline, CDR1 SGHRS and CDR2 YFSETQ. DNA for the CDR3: TGCGCCAGCAGCTTGGTAGCGGGAGGGTTCGGGGGAGAGACCCAGTACTTC. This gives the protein CASSLVAGGFGGETQYF.